Sequencing of this T cell receptor beta chain was carried out in a study of T cells in Graves' hyperthyroidism and ophthalmopathy. Whole-study findings and limits: Most thyroid clonotypes expanded above 0.001 appeared in blood too.

As to this clonotype: Its antigen is unidentified.

V lost 5 bases to trimming and J lost 4 bases; unmatched junction nucleotides: 4. Germline CDR1 reads MDHEN; CDR2 reads SYDVKM. CDR3 length: 14 residues. Using RNA transcripts as the source, TCR beta CDR3 regions were amplified. First-round RT-PCR targeting the TCR CDR3 was performed with the HTBI primer set. TCRdb reprocessed the multiplex PCR reads via MiXCR and lists one record per CDR3 protein. Of under 350,000 distinct CDR3 sequences listed, about 25% are singletons. Sequenced sample: blood. This sequence joins TRBV28 and TRBJ2-7, with 11 bases lining up with TRBD2. The source of this sequence is a man aged 40-50 years with Graves' hyperthyroidism that later progressed to Graves' ophthalmopathy. The CDR3 is CASSVGLAVYEQYF. CDR3 bases: TGTGCCAGCAGTGTGGGACTAGCGGTGTACGAGCAGTACTTC.